Below are 24 T cell receptor beta chains sequenced from a single sample in a study of CD8 T cells in ankylosing spondylitis. The study, taken as a whole, reports: One TCR beta motif, made up of under ten highly homologous variants, appeared characteristic of ankylosing spondylitis blood.

A single record per CDR3 protein comes from TCRdb applying MiXCR to the 5' RACE reads. The data show about 440,000 distinct CDR3 sequences, 15% to 20% seen once. Their cognate antigens are unknown. The sequenced material came from blood, either unsorted or a sorted T cell fraction (not recorded which). These receptors all come from a male donor with ankylosing spondylitis.

This clonotype has only a few counts. The chain employs TRBV24-1 and TRBJ1-1; D not resolved. Trimming left V 6 bases short and J 1 base short, with 5 bases between. The germline V gene has CDR1 KGHDR and CDR2 SFDVKD. The length of the CDR3 is 12 residues. CDR3 amino acids: CATSWSNTEAFF. CDR3 sequence (DNA): TGTGCCACCAGTTGGTCGAACACTGAAGCTTTCTTT.

There are a few counts of this clonotype. The chain joins TRBV4-1 to TRBJ1-3; D unclear. V shed 0 bases and J shed 7 bases, with 7 bases lying between them. This CDR3 has 13 amino acids. Germline V CDR1 and CDR2: MGHRA, YSYEKL. CDR3 region: CASSQDGVNTIYF. The CDR3 DNA reads TGCGCCAGCAGCCAAGATGGGGTGAACACCATATATTTT.

The J gene is TRBJ2-7, the V gene TRBV7-2, with D maybe TRBD1 (7 bases). This CDR3 has 15 amino acids. Trimming took off 5 bases at V and 0 bases at J, with 14 bases between the two ends. CDR1 SGHTA and CDR2 FQGNSA come from the germline V gene. CDR3 in amino acids: CASSPGGQISYEQYF. The DNA for the CDR3 is TGTGCCAGCAGCCCCGGGGGACAGATCTCCTACGAGCAGTACTTC.

The V and J genes are TRBV6-2 or TRBV6-3 and TRBJ2-7, with 7 positions matching TRBD2. The CDR3 length is 15 residues. V gave up 7 bases and J gave up 0 bases; unmatched junction bases: 9. Per germline, CDR1 MNHEY and CDR2 SVGEGT. CDR3 bases: TGTGCCAGCAACCCTAGCGGAAGGAGCTCCTACGAGCAGTACTTC. Residues: CASNPSGRSSYEQYF.

This clonotype has just a few counts. The genes are TRBV24-1 and TRBJ2-2, with 11 positions matching TRBD2. The germline CDR1 and CDR2 sequences are KGHDR and SFDVKD. V was clipped by 4 bases and J by 9 bases; unmatched bases: 9. The CDR3 is made up of 16 amino acids. The CDR3 DNA reads as TGTGCCACCAGTGACGGCGGAGCTAGCGGGAGGTGGGAGCTGTTTTTT. Translating gives CATSDGGASGRWELFF.

This chain joins TRBV5-1 and TRBJ1-2; possible D gene TRBD1, 6 bases. The germline V gene has CDR1 SGHRS and CDR2 YFSETQ. This CDR3 is 14 amino acids long. V shed 3 bases and J shed 8 bases, with 17 bases lying between them. The CDR3 loop reads CASSSDTGSRGYTF. The CDR3 DNA sequence: TGCGCCAGCAGCTCAGATACAGGGTCGCGGGGCTACACCTTC.

This clonotype was observed a few times. V and J are TRBV18 and TRBJ2-2; 9 bases fit TRBD1. J gave up 2 bases and V 3 bases, and 4 bases lay outside the gene matches. The CDR3 contains 16 residues. Germline loops: CDR1 KGHSH, CDR2 LQKENI. The CDR3 DNA reads as TGTGCCAGCTCACCGTTTACAGGGGGCAACACCGGGGAGCTGTTTTTT. It codes for CASSPFTGGNTGELFF.

J is TRBJ2-6 and V is TRBV27; D unresolved. Germline loops: CDR1 MNHEY, CDR2 SMNVEV (reference sequence). Trimming took off 3 bases at V and 0 bases at J, with 15 bases between the two ends. This CDR3 contains 18 residues. The CDR3 DNA is TGTGCCAGCAGTTTTGAGGCGATTCCAAGCTCTGGGGCCAACGTCCTGACTTTC. This gives the protein CASSFEAIPSSGANVLTF.

This chain uses TRBV20-1 with TRBJ2-1; 9 nucleotides agree with TRBD1. The CDR3 extends over 14 amino acids. The germline CDR1 and CDR2 sequences are DFQATT and SNEGSKA (reference sequence). The V gene end was trimmed by 2 bases and the J gene end by 7 bases; junction bases not matched to a gene: 6. CDR3 in amino acids: CSARSGTGLNEQFF. Here the CDR3 DNA reads TGCAGTGCTAGATCCGGGACAGGGCTGAATGAGCAGTTCTTC.

This clonotype was picked up many times. The chain links TRBV12-3 or TRBV12-4 to TRBJ2-6; possible D gene TRBD1, 5 bases. V shed 4 bases and J shed 4 bases, with 11 bases lying between them. This CDR3 is 15 amino acids long. CDR3 region: CASSSSRAGANVLTF. CDR3 nucleotides: TGTGCCAGCAGTTCATCCAGGGCCGGGGCCAACGTCCTGACTTTC.

This clonotype was counted between two and nine times. The rearrangement links TRBV7-9 to TRBJ1-2; 7 bases are shared with TRBD1. The junction had 14 bases not matched to a gene; V was cut back by 5 bases and J by 5 bases. In germline, CDR1 is SEHNR, CDR2 FQNEAQ (reference sequence). The CDR3 is made up of 16 amino acids. CDR3 sequence reads: CASSARTDREKYGYTF. The CDR3 nucleotides are TGTGCCAGCAGCGCTAGAACAGACAGGGAAAAGTATGGCTACACCTTC.

The V gene is TRBV19, the J gene TRBJ2-2, with D maybe TRBD2 (6 bases). Germline CDR1 is LNHDA and CDR2 is SQIVND (reference sequence). CDR3 size: 15 residues. V lost 9 bases and J lost 1, with 15 bases in between. CDR3 in amino acids: CARPLRGGNTGELFF. In DNA, the CDR3 is TGTGCCAGGCCCTTGCGGGGCGGGAACACCGGGGAGCTGTTTTTT. The variable domain in full, with the rest retrieved from reference TRBV19 and TRBJ2-2, is DGGITQSPKYLFRKEGQNVTLSCEQNLNHDAMYWYRQDPGQGLRLIYYSQIVNDFQKGDIAEGYSVSREKKESFPLTVTSAQKNPTAFYLCARPLRGGNTGELFFGEGSRLTVL.

This clonotype was seen only a few times. CDR3 loop: CSARPGQPSPYSNQPQHF. The CDR3 nucleotides are TGCAGTGCTAGGCCGGGACAGCCAAGCCCTTATAGCAATCAGCCCCAGCATTTT. The rearrangement joins TRBV20-1 to TRBJ1-5; 7 nucleotides line up with TRBD1. Germline V CDR1 and CDR2: DFQATT, SNEGSKA (reference sequence). V was clipped by 3 bases and J by 0 bases; unmatched bases: 14. The CDR3 is made up of 18 amino acids.

The rearrangement joins TRBV15 to TRBJ2-7; D possibly corresponds to TRBD1 (5 bases). Per germline, CDR1 LNHNV and CDR2 YYDKDF (reference sequence). CDR3 size: 12 residues. Trimming took off 3 bases at V and 9 bases at J, with 12 bases between the two ends. The CDR3 sequence is CATSSALGRQYF. CDR3 nucleotides: TGTGCCACCAGCAGTGCCCTGGGGCGGCAGTACTTC.

This clonotype was counted between two and nine times. The chain recombines TRBV5-8 with TRBJ2-1, with D hard to call. The V end was cut by 3 bases, the J end by 10 bases, with 14 bases between. This CDR3 is built from 13 residues. Germline CDR1 reads SGHTS; CDR2 reads YDEGEE. Here the CDR3 reads CASSSKSLREQFF. The CDR3 DNA follows: TGTGCCAGCAGCTCGAAGTCCTTGCGAGAGCAGTTCTTC.

The gene calls are TRBV5-1 and TRBJ2-3; tentative D call: TRBD1 (6 bases). Germline CDR1 reads SGHRS; CDR2 reads YFSETQ. This CDR3 region has 16 residues. V was shortened by 2 bases and J by 0 bases, with 13 bases between the two germline ends. The CDR3 nucleotides are TGCGCCAGCAGCTTCGCAGGGGAGACTAGCACAGATACGCAGTATTTT. Protein: CASSFAGETSTDTQYF.

The chain links TRBV6-1 to TRBJ2-3, with 8 bases fitting TRBD1. CDR1 is MNHNS, CDR2 SASEGT, per germline. V was pared by 5 bases and J by 0 bases, with 4 bases of the junction left unmatched. The CDR3 runs 15 residues. The CDR3 sequence is CASSPWTGSTDTQYF. As DNA, the CDR3 is TGTGCCAGCAGTCCCTGGACAGGGAGCACAGATACGCAGTATTTT.

The rearrangement uses TRBV11-3 and TRBJ1-1; D uncertain. V lost 4 bases to trimming and J lost 6 bases, with 6 bases between them. The germline V gene encodes CDR1 SGHNT and CDR2 YENEEA. The CDR3 covers 11 residues. CDR3 coding DNA: TGTGCCAGCAGCTCCGTGGCTGAAGCTTTCTTT. Its protein product is CASSSVAEAFF.

The V gene is TRBV6-4, the J gene TRBJ2-3, with D possibly being TRBD2 (5 bases). The CDR3 runs to 14 residues. The V end was cut by 3 bases, the J end by 2 bases, with 9 bases between. From germline, CDR1 is MRHNA and CDR2 SNTAGT. This CDR3 reads CASSETGYTDTQYF. As DNA, the CDR3 is TGTGCCAGCAGTGAGACGGGGTACACAGATACGCAGTATTTT.

This chain links TRBV6-1 with TRBJ1-3; D is perhaps TRBD1 (6 bases). The CDR3 has 16 amino acids. Germline CDR1 and CDR2: MNHNS and SASEGT. Trimming left V 6 bases short and J 1 base short, with 16 bases between. CDR3 amino acids: CASRIDRSGSGNTIYF. The CDR3 bases are TGTGCCAGCAGAATTGACAGGTCGGGTTCTGGAAACACCATATATTTT.

The table lists this clonotype with many counts. The chain is built from TRBV27 and TRBJ1-5; tentatively, D is TRBD1 (6 bases). From germline, CDR1 is MNHEY and CDR2 SMNVEV (reference sequence). The CDR3 totals 14 residues. Trimming pared 5 bases from V and 11 bases from J, leaving 19 bases between. CDR3: CASSPRDTAVAQHF. Written as DNA, the CDR3 is TGTGCCAGCAGTCCAAGGGACACGGCAGTGGCCCAGCATTTT.

This clonotype was seen many times. The chain carries TRBV20-1 and TRBJ1-5, with D tentatively TRBD1 (6 bases). Trimming took 5 bases from V and 6 from J, leaving 14 bases between them. The CDR3 is 13 residues long. Germline V gene sequence: CDR1 DFQATT, CDR2 SNEGSKA (reference sequence). The CDR3 reads CSAEQGWGQPQHF. The CDR3 DNA reads TGCAGTGCTGAACAGGGTTGGGGTCAGCCCCAGCATTTT.

The chain joins TRBV11-3 to TRBJ2-7, with 9 bases lining up with TRBD1. The germline CDR1 and CDR2 sequences are SGHNT and YENEEA. This CDR3 has 15 residues. V was clipped by 8 bases and J by 1 base; unmatched bases: 9. The CDR3 spells CASAPQGTGSYEQYF. DNA for the CDR3: TGTGCCAGCGCCCCCCAAGGGACAGGGTCCTACGAGCAGTACTTC.

In its sample, this clonotype was seen a few times. The V call is TRBV18, the J call TRBJ2-2; no reliable D call. Germline CDR1 reads KGHSH; CDR2 reads LQKENI. V was cut by 3 bases and J by 4 bases, with 6 bases left in between. This CDR3 spans 13 amino acids. The CDR3: CASSPAATGELFF. In nucleotides, the CDR3 is TGTGCCAGCTCACCGGCCGCCACCGGGGAGCTGTTTTTT.